This T cell receptor beta chain originates from a study of shared clonotypes between healthy human individuals. Some clones are missing from TCRdb's copy, which holds only in-frame ones; the method was immunoSEQ multiplex PCR. This sample carries 600,000 to 750,000 clones, roughly 88% of them seen once, and the ten largest clones take 34%. The CDR3 contains 11 residues. CDR1 is WNHNN, CDR2 SYGVQD, per germline (reference sequence). The V gene lost 6 bases and the J gene lost 8 bases, with 9 bases spanning the gap. The clonotype comes from a man younger than 30 in good health. Some clones in this sample may be carry-over from other donors' samples. V and J are TRBV10-1 and TRBJ2-3; D is unclear. The sequenced material came from memory CD8+ T cells from PBMCs. Sample subset: CD45RO+ cells pooled with CCR7-negative TemRA cells. The CDR3 bases are TGCGCCAGCAGGTCAGAGAGTACGCAGTATTTT. Protein sequence: CASRSESTQYF.